This TCR beta chain is from a study of radiation and T cells in renal cell carcinoma (TCRdb year 2020). Concerning the study at large: A total of 50 to 55 samples underwent TCR beta sequencing, made up of around 26 tumors and roughly 27 peripheral blood samples. A total of 4 million to 5 million unique CDR3 nucleotide sequences, encoding 2.5 million to 3 million unique CDR3 amino acid sequences, were found across all 50 or so samples. The last blood draw occurred 4 weeks after radiation, at the same time as nephrectomy. What the study reported, not specific to this receptor: With a single-armed trial design, the study had no way to address how radiation dose or scheduling affects the TCR repertoire. Because no pretreatment tumor biopsies were available, whether clonotypes were present in the tumor at baseline could not be determined. In blood, the top tumor clonotypes increased from baseline to 2 weeks after radiation and then shrank by 4 weeks, which suggests a temporary expansion of tumor-resident clones. Tracking of blood repertoire dynamics stopped at roughly 4 weeks after treatment, with no follow-up past that point.

V is reduced by 1 base and J by 0 bases, leaving a spacing of 19 bases between them. Including cysteine and phenylalanine, the CDR3 has 18 amino acids. Of all the DNA, just the CDR3 is kept, 54 bases in frame from base 1. CDR1 GTSNPN and CDR2 SVGIG are derived from the germline V gene (reference sequence). The time point label, read with the paper, signifies: blood 4 weeks post-SBRT, at nephrectomy. Interpreted using the paper, the treatment or condition label stands for: 15 Gy SBRT to primary tumor, nephrectomy 4 weeks later. Samples were obtained from a clinical trial, in which 15 Gy stereotactic body radiation therapy was delivered to primary renal cell carcinomas and nephrectomy was performed 4 weeks later. Serial peripheral blood from radiation-treated patients was sampled at baseline, 2 weeks and 4 weeks after SBRT to track tumor-enriched clonotypes. Every patient's renal cell carcinoma showed clear cell pathology. Genomic DNA for TCR sequencing was prepared using the QIAamp DNA Blood Mini Kit (Qiagen). Only samples passing all quality control checks were included in the analyses.

TCR beta libraries were generated from genomic DNA with the immunoSEQ kit, following the manufacturer's recommendations. For library preparation, a first multiplex PCR was performed with proprietary primers, followed by a second PCR in which unique barcodes were added, and bead cleanups were performed after each round. Each sample batch included a kit-provided positive control reaction and a negative control reaction. The final libraries were assessed on an Agilent 4200 TapeStation D1000 ScreenTape, pooled by volume, and quantified by qPCR. Sequencing was performed on an Illumina NextSeq500 using a MidOutput 150-cycle cartridge, with 156 Read1 cycles, 15 Index1 cycles, and the kit custom primers. The pooled library was loaded at around 1 pM, and around 20% PhiX control was spiked in. In the paper's pipeline: The vendor-processed data were analyzed in R, and a clonotype was defined as all T cells that share the same CDR3 nucleotide sequence. In the clone abundance analyses, frequencies were normalized to the 10,000 most abundant clones in each sample. Before analysis, public T cell clones were removed, and these numbered fewer than five per sample on average. An abundance difference of at least 32-fold between compartments was the criterion for calling clonotypes tumor-enriched or baseline blood-enriched. A beta-binomial differential abundance model was applied to find clonotypes that expanded or contracted between blood time points. The Baroni-Urbani and Buser coefficient was used to measure tumor-blood repertoire similarity, and groups were compared with two-tailed Wilcoxon tests in R. TCRdb retrieved this table from immuneACCESS and kept in-frame rearrangements only. Not all clones are present; in checked studies, unresolved V genes account for under half, and no reason is known for the remainder. V and J calls plus clone size are reproduced from that table; the DNA served to infer D and trimming. The sample profile shows over 85,000 clones; around 85% of them were found once. The leading ten clones occupy roughly 8.8% of the sample.

In the case of this clone: No cognate antigen has been identified for it. No base quality information exists; no much larger clone differs at one position.

Sequenced material: blood, taken from a patient whose treatment included radiotherapy and nephrectomy. The chain couples TRBV30 to TRBJ1-5, with no confident D gene call. The origin of this receptor is a man aged 50-59 years with renal cell carcinoma. For the CDR3, the sequence is CAWSAGPAGRYSNQPQHF. The DNA reads TGTGCCTGGAGTGCCGGGCCAGCGGGAAGGTATAGCAATCAGCCCCAGCATTTT.